Listed below are T cell receptor beta chains from one sample, sequenced in a study of shared clonotypes between healthy human individuals. Some clones are missing from TCRdb's copy, which holds only in-frame ones; the method was immunoSEQ multiplex PCR. The data show 1.6 million or so clones, with 95% to 97% seen just once and approximately 1.1% held by the top ten. The sample consisted of naive CD4+ T cells sorted from blood. The receptor set was obtained from a man aged 25-45 years in good health. CDR3s include the opening cysteine and the closing phenylalanine or tryptophan. A D gene is named only where the DNA matches it firmly.

CDR3 | DNA | V | D | J
CSAEVNVNTEAFF | TGCAGCGCCGAAGTAAACGTGAACACTGAAGCTTTCTTT | TRBV29-1 | - | TRBJ1-1
CAINLGQGDTGELFF | TGTGCCATCAACCTAGGACAGGGGGATACCGGGGAGCTGTTTTTT | TRBV10-3 | TRBD1 | TRBJ2-2
CASSQDKRLVAGTDTQYF | TGTGCCAGCAGCCAAGATAAAAGGCTGGTAGCGGGCACAGATACGCAGTATTTT | TRBV14 | - | TRBJ2-3
CASSAGLAGTGELFF | TGTGCCAGCTCAGCGGGACTAGCGGGCACCGGGGAGCTGTTTTTT | TRBV18 | TRBD2 | TRBJ2-2
CASSLLYGGYGYTF | TGTGCCAGCAGTCTCCTATATGGGGGCTATGGCTACACCTTC | TRBV28 | - | TRBJ1-2
CASSSGLGRSNTEAFF | TGCGCCAGCAGCTCCGGGTTGGGGAGATCGAACACTGAAGCTTTCTTT | TRBV5-1 | - | TRBJ1-1
CASSLGDGNRFLRHTIYF | TGCGCCAGCAGCTTGGGCGACGGAAACAGGTTCCTCCGACACACCATATATTTT | TRBV5-1 | - | TRBJ1-3
CASSPQPGTNQPQHF | TGTGCCAGCAGCCCCCAGCCCGGGACTAATCAGCCCCAGCATTTT | TRBV11-2 | - | TRBJ1-5
CASKVRMNTGELFF | TGTGCCAGCAAAGTTAGAATGAACACCGGGGAGCTGTTTTTT | TRBV6-5 | - | TRBJ2-2
CASSQRTGLPSSLFF | TGTGCCAGCAGCCAAAGGACAGGCCTTCCGTCGTCCCTCTTTTTT | TRBV7-2 | TRBD1 | TRBJ1-4
CATAPGLYNEQFF | TGTGCCACTGCACCGGGACTTTACAATGAGCAGTTCTTC | TRBV6-5 | - | TRBJ2-1
CATSGNRDRVEEQFF | TGTGCCACCAGCGGAAACCGGGACAGGGTAGAGGAGCAGTTCTTC | TRBV15 | TRBD1 | TRBJ2-1
CASSALAGGPYNEQFF | TGTGCCAGCAGCGCCCTAGCGGGAGGCCCATATAATGAGCAGTTCTTC | TRBV5-4 | TRBD2 | TRBJ2-1
CASIARRSGEWAYEQYF | TGTGCCAGCATCGCGAGGAGGTCGGGGGAGTGGGCCTACGAGCAGTACTTC | TRBV28 | - | TRBJ2-7
CASSKSYNEQFF | TGTGCCAGCAGTAAATCTTACAATGAGCAGTTCTTC | TRBV6-5 | - | TRBJ2-1
CASSPLKDTEAFF | TGTGCCAGCTCACCACTCAAAGACACTGAAGCTTTCTTT | TRBV18 | - | TRBJ1-1
CASTWNTEAFF | TGTGCCAGCACTTGGAACACTGAAGCTTTCTTT | TRBV28 | - | TRBJ1-1
CASSLAGRASDTQYF | TGCGCCAGCAGCTTGGCTGGGAGGGCTTCAGATACGCAGTATTTT | TRBV5-1 | TRBD2 | TRBJ2-3
CASSMAARRYGYTF | TGTGCCAGTAGTATGGCCGCCAGGCGCTATGGCTACACCTTC | TRBV19 | - | TRBJ1-2
CASSPAGVGDEQYF | TGTGCCAGCTCACCAGCGGGAGTAGGCGACGAGCAGTACTTC | TRBV18 | TRBD2 | TRBJ2-7